These T cell receptor beta chains were read from a single sample in a study of regulatory T cells in long-lasting Graves disease. MiXCR, applied by TCRdb to the multiplex PCR reads, yields one record per CDR3 protein. The table has around 510,000 distinct CDR3 sequences, around 20% seen once; the top ten hold approximately 8%. The sequencing here drew on peripheral blood mononuclear cells (PBMCs), taken when the disease was refractory, from a patient treated with antithyroid drugs. The receptors stem from a female donor with Graves disease. CDR3s leave out the opening cysteine and the closing phenylalanine or tryptophan.

j_call: TRBJ1-6; v_call: TRBV6-2/TRBV6-3; cdr3_aa: ASSYPRGDGEPNNSPLH
j_call: TRBJ2-5; v_call: TRBV7-4; cdr3_aa: ASNPAGAKKETQY
j_call: TRBJ2-7; v_call: TRBV5-1; cdr3_aa: ASSLAGTGVSYEQY
j_call: TRBJ2-7; v_call: TRBV7-2; cdr3_aa: ASSLGLAGWSYEQY
j_call: TRBJ2-6; v_call: TRBV7-3; cdr3_aa: ASSLTGGAYGANVLT
j_call: TRBJ1-2; v_call: TRBV6-1; cdr3_aa: ASRSGPRPYT
j_call: TRBJ1-5; v_call: TRBV10-1; cdr3_aa: AGIGQDPNQPQH
j_call: TRBJ2-6; v_call: TRBV7-9; cdr3_aa: ASSHHTYPAEGQANVLT
j_call: TRBJ2-5; v_call: TRBV7-2; cdr3_aa: ASSNRQGIETQY
j_call: TRBJ1-1; v_call: TRBV14; cdr3_aa: ASSQYTGRETEAF
j_call: TRBJ2-1; v_call: TRBV28; cdr3_aa: ASSLGQGEIVNEQF